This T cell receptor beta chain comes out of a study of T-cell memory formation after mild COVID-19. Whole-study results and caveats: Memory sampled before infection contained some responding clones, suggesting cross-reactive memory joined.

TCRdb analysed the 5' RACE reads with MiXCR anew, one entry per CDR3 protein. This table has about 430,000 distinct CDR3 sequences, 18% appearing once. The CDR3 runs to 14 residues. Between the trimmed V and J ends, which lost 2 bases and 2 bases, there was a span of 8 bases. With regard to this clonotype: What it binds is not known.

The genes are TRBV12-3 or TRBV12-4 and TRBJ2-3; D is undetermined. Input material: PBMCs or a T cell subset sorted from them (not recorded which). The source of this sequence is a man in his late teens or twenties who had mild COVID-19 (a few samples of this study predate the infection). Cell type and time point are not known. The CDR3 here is CASSLNSVTDTQYF. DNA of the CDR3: TGTGCCAGCAGTTTAAACAGTGTCACAGATACGCAGTATTTT.